These 7 T cell receptor beta chains originate from one sample sequenced in a study of T-cell memory formation after mild COVID-19. TCRdb re-analysed the 5' RACE reads in MiXCR, keeping a single row per CDR3 protein. The sample records 550,000 to 650,000 distinct CDR3 sequences, around a sixth being singletons. The sequenced sample consisted of PBMCs or a T cell subset sorted from them (not recorded which). All receptors derive from an adult woman who had mild COVID-19 (a few samples of this study predate the infection). Cell type and time point are not known.

This clonotype was seen a few times. The chain carries TRBV24-1 and TRBJ2-1; no clear D. Germline CDR1 KGHDR, CDR2 SFDVKD. V shed 0 bases and J shed 9 bases, with 8 bases lying between them. CDR3 length: 13 residues. The DNA for the CDR3 is TGTGCCACCAGTGATTTGCCGTGGTCTGAGCAGTTCTTC. Translated: CATSDLPWSEQFF.

This clonotype has a handful of counts. This rearrangement joins TRBV15 to TRBJ2-1; tentative D call: TRBD2 (6 bases). The CDR3 runs to 13 residues. The germline V gene encodes CDR1 LNHNV and CDR2 YYDKDF (reference sequence). Trimming took 0 bases from V and 10 from J, leaving 10 bases between them. This CDR3 is CATSRDREREQFF. The CDR3 nucleotides read TGTGCCACCAGCAGAGATCGGGAGAGGGAGCAGTTCTTC. Full variable domain (missing parts from reference TRBV15 and TRBJ2-1): DAMVIQNPRYQVTQFGKPVTLSCSQTLNHNVMYWYQQKSSQAPKLLFHYYDKDFNNEADTPDNFQSRRPNTSFCFLDIRSPGLGDTAMYLCATSRDREREQFFGPGTRLTVL.

The chain has TRBV27 and TRBJ2-1; TRBD1 is a possible D gene (8 bases). The germline V gene encodes CDR1 MNHEY and CDR2 SMNVEV (reference sequence). Between the trimmed V and J ends, which lost 6 bases and 4 bases, there was a span of 25 bases. CDR3 length: 18 amino acids. CDR3 residues: CASRLQGGQLAPYNEQFF. The CDR3 nucleotides read TGTGCCAGCAGGCTACAGGGGGGGCAACTAGCCCCGTACAATGAGCAGTTCTTC.

This clonotype was counted only a few times. The rearrangement uses TRBV7-3 and TRBJ1-1, with TRBD1 as a possible D gene (5 bases). V shed 1 base and J shed 4 bases, with 7 bases lying between them. CDR1 and CDR2 (germline): SGHTA, FQGTGA. CDR3 length: 13 residues. CDR3 nucleotide sequence: TGTGCCAGCAGCTTAATGGGGCTCACTGAAGCTTTCTTT. The encoded protein is CASSLMGLTEAFF.

A few counts support this clonotype. The rearrangement joins TRBV28 to TRBJ2-7; D unclear. The V end was cut by 1 base, the J end by 2 bases, with 9 bases between. CDR1 and CDR2 (germline): MDHEN, SYDVKM. The CDR3 covers 14 residues. CDR3 sequence: CASSLLSVAYEQYF. CDR3 DNA sequence: TGTGCCAGCAGTTTATTATCCGTAGCCTACGAGCAGTACTTC.

This clonotype was observed at least ten times. This chain joins TRBV5-1 and TRBJ2-2, with 11 positions matching TRBD1. Germline values: CDR1 SGHRS, CDR2 YFSETQ. V shed 0 bases, J shed 6 bases, and the junction held 7 bases outside the gene matches. The CDR3 covers 17 residues. The CDR3 here is CASSLDLPGQGAGELFF. The CDR3 region has the DNA TGCGCCAGCAGCTTGGACCTACCGGGACAGGGGGCCGGGGAGCTGTTTTTT. The complete variable domain, with remaining parts taken from reference TRBV5-1 and TRBJ2-2, reads KAGVTQTPRYLIKTRGQQVTLSCSPISGHRSVSWYQQTPGQGLQFLFEYFSETQRNKGNFPGRFSGRQFSNSRSEMNVSTLELGDSALYLCASSLDLPGQGAGELFFGEGSRLTVL.

The genes are TRBV20-1 and TRBJ1-6, with 8 bases that match TRBD1. V lost 6 bases and J lost 7; bases outside the gene matches: 5. Germline values: CDR1 DFQATT, CDR2 SNEGSKA (reference sequence). The CDR3 loop spans 13 amino acids. CDR3 bases: TGCAGTGCCCAGACAGGGGTAAATTCACCCCTCCACTTT. Its translation: CSAQTGVNSPLHF.